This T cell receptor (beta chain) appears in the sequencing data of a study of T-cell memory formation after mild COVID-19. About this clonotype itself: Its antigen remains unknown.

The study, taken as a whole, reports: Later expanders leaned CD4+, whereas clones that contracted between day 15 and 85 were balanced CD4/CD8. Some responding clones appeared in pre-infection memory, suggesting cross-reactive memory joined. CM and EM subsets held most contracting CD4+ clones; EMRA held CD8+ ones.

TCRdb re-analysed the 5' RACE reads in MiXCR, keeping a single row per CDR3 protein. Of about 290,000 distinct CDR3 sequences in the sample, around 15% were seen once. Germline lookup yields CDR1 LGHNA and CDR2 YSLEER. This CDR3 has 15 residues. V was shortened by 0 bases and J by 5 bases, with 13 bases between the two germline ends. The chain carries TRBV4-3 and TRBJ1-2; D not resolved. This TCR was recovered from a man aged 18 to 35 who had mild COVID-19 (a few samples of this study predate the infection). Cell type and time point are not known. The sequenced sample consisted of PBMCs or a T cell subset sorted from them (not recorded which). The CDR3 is CASSQDGKVKYGYTF. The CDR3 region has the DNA TGCGCCAGCAGCCAAGATGGGAAGGTGAAATATGGCTACACCTTC.